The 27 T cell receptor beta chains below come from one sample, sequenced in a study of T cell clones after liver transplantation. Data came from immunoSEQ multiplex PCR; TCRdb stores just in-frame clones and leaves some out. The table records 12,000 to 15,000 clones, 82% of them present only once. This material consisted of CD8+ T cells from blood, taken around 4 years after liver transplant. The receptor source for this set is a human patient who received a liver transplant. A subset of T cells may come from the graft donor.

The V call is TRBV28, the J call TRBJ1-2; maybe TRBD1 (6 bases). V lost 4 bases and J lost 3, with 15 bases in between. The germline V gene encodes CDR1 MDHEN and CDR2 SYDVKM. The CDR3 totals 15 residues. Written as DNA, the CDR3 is TGTGCCAGCAGTTCGTTATTCTCAGGGGACTATGGCTACACCTTC. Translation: CASSSLFSGDYGYTF.

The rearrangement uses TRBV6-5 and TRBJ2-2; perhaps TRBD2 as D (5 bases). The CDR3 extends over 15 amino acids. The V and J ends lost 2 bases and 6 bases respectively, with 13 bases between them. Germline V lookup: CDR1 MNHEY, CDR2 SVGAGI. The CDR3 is CASSYGSSLAGELFF. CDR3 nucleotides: TGTGCCAGCAGTTACGGGTCTAGCCTGGCCGGGGAGCTGTTTTTT.

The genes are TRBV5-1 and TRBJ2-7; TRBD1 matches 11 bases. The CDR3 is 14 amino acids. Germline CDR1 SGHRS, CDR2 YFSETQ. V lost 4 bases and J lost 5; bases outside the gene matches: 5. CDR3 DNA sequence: TGCGCCAGCAGCCCGGGACAGGGGGTAAACGAGCAGTACTTC. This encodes CASSPGQGVNEQYF.

CDR3 region: CASTGGTEGYGYTF. CDR3 in DNA: TGTGCCAGCACCGGTGGGACAGAGGGCTATGGCTACACCTTC. The chain links TRBV27 to TRBJ1-2, with 7 bases that match TRBD1. The V segment lost 7 bases and the J segment 4 bases; nucleotides outside the gene matches: 9. From germline, CDR1 is MNHEY and CDR2 SMNVEV (reference sequence). The CDR3 length is 14 residues.

The CDR3 coding sequence is TGTGCCAGCAGTCCCTCTTGGGGCAGCACCTACGAGCAGTACTTC. This sequence encodes CASSPSWGSTYEQYF. J is TRBJ2-7 and V is TRBV27; TRBD1 is a possible D gene (5 bases). The CDR3 consists of 15 residues. Germline V gene lookup returns CDR1 MNHEY and CDR2 SMNVEV (reference sequence). V was clipped by 5 bases and J by 2 bases, with 16 bases between them.

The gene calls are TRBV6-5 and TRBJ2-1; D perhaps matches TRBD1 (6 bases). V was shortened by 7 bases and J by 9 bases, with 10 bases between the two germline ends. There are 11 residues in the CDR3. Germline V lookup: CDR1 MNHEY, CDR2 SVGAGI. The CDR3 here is CASNRGGEQFF. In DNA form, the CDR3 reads TGTGCCAGCAACAGAGGGGGTGAGCAGTTCTTC.

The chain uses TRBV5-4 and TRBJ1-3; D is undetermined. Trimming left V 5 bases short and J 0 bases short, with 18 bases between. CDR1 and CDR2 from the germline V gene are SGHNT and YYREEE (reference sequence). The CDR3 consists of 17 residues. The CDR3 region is CASRAQQKQLSGNTIYF. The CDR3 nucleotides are TGTGCCAGCAGAGCCCAACAGAAACAACTCTCTGGAAACACCATATATTTT.

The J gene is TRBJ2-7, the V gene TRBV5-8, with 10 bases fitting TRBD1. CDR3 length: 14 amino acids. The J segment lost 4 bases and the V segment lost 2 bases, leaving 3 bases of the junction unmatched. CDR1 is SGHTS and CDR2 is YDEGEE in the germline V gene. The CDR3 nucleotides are TGTGCCAGCAGCTTTGGGGGACAGGGGTACGAGCAGTACTTC. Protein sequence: CASSFGGQGYEQYF.

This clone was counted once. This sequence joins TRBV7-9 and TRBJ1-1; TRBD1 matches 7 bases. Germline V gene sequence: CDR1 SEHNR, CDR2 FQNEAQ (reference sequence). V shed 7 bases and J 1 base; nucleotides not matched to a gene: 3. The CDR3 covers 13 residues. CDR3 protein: CASKRQGNTEAFF. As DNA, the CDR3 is TGTGCCAGCAAGCGACAGGGGAACACTGAAGCTTTCTTT.

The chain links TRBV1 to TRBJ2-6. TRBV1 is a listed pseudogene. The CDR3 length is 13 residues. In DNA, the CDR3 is TGCACCAGCAGGGAACGTCGGGCCAACGTCCTGACTTTC. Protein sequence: CTSRERRANVLTF.

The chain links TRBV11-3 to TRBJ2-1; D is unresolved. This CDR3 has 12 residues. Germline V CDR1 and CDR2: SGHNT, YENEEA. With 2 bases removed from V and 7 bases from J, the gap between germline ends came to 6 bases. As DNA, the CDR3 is TGTGCCAGCAGCTTATCAGCGAATGAGCAGTTCTTC. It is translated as CASSLSANEQFF.

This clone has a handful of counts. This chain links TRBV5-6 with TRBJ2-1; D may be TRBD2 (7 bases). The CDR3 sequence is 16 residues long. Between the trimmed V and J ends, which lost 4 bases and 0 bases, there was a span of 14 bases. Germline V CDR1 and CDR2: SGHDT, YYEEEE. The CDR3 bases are TGTGCCAGCAGCCGGGGGCGCGGGAGCTCCTACAATGAGCAGTTCTTC. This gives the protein CASSRGRGSSYNEQFF.

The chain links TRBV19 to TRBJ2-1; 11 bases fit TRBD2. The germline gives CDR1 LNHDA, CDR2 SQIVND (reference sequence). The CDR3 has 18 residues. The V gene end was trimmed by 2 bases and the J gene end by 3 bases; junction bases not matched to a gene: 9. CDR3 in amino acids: CASSIFHLAGGGYNEQFF. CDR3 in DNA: TGTGCCAGTAGTATATTCCATCTAGCGGGAGGTGGCTACAATGAGCAGTTCTTC. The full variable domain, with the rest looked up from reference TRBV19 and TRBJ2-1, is DGGITQSPKYLFRKEGQNVTLSCEQNLNHDAMYWYRQDPGQGLRLIYYSQIVNDFQKGDIAEGYSVSREKKESFPLTVTSAQKNPTAFYLCASSIFHLAGGGYNEQFFGPGTRLTVL.

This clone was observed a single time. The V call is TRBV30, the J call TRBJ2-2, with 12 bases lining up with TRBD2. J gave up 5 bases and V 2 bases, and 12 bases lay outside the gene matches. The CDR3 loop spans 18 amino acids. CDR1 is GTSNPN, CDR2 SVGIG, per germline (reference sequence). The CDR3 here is CAWSRLAGGPLVTGELFF. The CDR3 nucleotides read TGTGCCTGGAGTAGGCTAGCGGGAGGGCCTCTTGTGACCGGGGAGCTGTTTTTT.

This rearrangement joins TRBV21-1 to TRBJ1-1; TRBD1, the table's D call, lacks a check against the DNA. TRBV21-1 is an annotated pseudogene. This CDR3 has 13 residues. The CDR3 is CASSSPGQAEAFF. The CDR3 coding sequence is TGTGCCAGCAGCTCCCCCGGACAAGCTGAAGCTTTCTTT.

The CDR3 loop reads CASSPRKLEDTEAFF. In nucleotides, the CDR3 is TGTGCCAGCTCACCACGGAAACTAGAGGACACTGAAGCTTTCTTT. The chain carries TRBV18 and TRBJ1-1, with D hard to call. Germline V gene data show CDR1 as KGHSH and CDR2 as LQKENI. This CDR3 is built from 15 residues. V lost 1 base, J lost 3 bases, and 12 bases lay in between. Supplemented by reference TRBV18 and TRBJ1-1, the full variable domain reads NAGVMQNPRHLVRRRGQEARLRCSPMKGHSHVYWYRQLPEEGLKFMVYLQKENIIDESGMPKERFSAEFPKEGPSILRIQQVVRGDSAAYFCASSPRKLEDTEAFFGQGTRLTVV.

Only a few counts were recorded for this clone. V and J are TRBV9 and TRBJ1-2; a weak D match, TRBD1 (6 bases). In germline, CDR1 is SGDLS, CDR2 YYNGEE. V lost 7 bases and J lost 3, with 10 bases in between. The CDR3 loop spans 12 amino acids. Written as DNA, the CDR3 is TGTGCCAGCCAGGACAGTTACTATGGCTACACCTTC. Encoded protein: CASQDSYYGYTF.

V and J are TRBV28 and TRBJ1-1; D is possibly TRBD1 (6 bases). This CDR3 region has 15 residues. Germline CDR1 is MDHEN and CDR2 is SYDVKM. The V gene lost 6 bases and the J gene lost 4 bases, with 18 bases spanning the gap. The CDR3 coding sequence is TGTGCCAGCAGACTAGATATGGACAGAAGCACTGAAGCTTTCTTT. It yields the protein CASRLDMDRSTEAFF. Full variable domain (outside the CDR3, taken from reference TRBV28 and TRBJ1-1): DVKVTQSSRYLVKRTGEKVFLECVQDMDHENMFWYRQDPGLGLRLIYFSYDVKMKEKGDIPEGYSVSREKKERFSLILESASTNQTSMYLCASRLDMDRSTEAFFGQGTRLTVV.

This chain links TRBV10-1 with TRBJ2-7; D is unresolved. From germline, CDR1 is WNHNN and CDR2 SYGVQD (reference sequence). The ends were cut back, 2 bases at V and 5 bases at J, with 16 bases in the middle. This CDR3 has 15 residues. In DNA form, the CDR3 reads TGCGCCAGCAGTGAGATGGGAAAGCTGGCGGACGAGCAGTACTTC. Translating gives CASSEMGKLADEQYF.

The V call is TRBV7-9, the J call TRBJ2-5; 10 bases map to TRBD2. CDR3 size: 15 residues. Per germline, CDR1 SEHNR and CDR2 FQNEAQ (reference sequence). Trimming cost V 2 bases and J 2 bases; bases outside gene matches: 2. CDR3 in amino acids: CASSLLAGEQETQYF. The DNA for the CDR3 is TGTGCCAGCAGCTTACTAGCGGGGGAACAAGAGACCCAGTACTTC.

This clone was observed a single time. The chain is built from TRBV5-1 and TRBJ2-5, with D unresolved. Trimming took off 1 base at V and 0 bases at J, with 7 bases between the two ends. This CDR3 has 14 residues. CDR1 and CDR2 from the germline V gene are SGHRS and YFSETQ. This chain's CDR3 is CASSLMSDQETQYF. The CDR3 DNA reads TGCGCCAGCAGCTTGATGAGCGACCAAGAGACCCAGTACTTC.

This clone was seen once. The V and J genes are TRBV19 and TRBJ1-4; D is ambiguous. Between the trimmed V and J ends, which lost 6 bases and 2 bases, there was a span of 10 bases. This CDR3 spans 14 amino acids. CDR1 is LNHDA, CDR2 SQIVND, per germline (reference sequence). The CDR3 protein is CASSDGSTNEKLFF. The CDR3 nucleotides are TGTGCCAGTAGCGATGGATCTACTAATGAAAAACTGTTTTTT.

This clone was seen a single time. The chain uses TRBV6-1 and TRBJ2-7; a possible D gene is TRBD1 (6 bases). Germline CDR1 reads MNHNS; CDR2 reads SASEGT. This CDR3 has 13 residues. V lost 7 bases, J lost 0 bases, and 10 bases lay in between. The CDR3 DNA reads TGTGCCAGCACAGGGGCATCCTCCTACGAGCAGTACTTC. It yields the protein CASTGASSYEQYF.

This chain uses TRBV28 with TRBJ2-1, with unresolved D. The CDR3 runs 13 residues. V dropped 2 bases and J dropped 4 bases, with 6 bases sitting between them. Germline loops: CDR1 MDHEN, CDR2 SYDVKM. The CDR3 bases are TGTGCCAGCAGTTTACTCCCATACAATGAGCAGTTCTTC. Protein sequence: CASSLLPYNEQFF. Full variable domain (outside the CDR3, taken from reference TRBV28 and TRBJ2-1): DVKVTQSSRYLVKRTGEKVFLECVQDMDHENMFWYRQDPGLGLRLIYFSYDVKMKEKGDIPEGYSVSREKKERFSLILESASTNQTSMYLCASSLLPYNEQFFGPGTRLTVL.

Here the CDR3 reads CSVLAGASNEQFF. CDR3 bases: TGCAGCGTTCTAGCGGGCGCGTCCAATGAGCAGTTCTTC. The V call is TRBV29-1, the J call TRBJ2-1, with TRBD2 identical over 8 bases. This CDR3 contains 13 residues. The V and J ends lost 5 bases and 6 bases, in that order; junction bases with no gene match: 6. The germline V gene has CDR1 SQVTM and CDR2 ANQGSEA.

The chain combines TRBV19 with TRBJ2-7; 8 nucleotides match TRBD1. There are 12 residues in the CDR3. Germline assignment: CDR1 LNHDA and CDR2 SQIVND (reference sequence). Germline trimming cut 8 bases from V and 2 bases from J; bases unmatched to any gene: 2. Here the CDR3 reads CASGQGAYEQYF. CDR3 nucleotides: TGTGCCAGTGGACAGGGAGCCTACGAGCAGTACTTC.

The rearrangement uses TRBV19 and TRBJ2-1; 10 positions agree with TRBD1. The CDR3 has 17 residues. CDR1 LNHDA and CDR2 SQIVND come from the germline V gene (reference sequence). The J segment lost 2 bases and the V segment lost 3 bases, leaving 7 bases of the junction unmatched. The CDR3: CASSMELGQGPYNEQFF. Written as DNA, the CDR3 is TGTGCCAGTAGTATGGAGTTGGGACAGGGGCCCTACAATGAGCAGTTCTTC.